Listed here are 32 T cell receptor beta chains from one sample, sequenced in a study of siplizumab effects on memory and regulatory T cells. Only in-frame clones appear in the TCRdb table, and some are missing; sequencing was by immunoSEQ multiplex PCR. The data contain 57,000 or so clones, approximately 93% of them seen just once; the ten biggest clones take up around 40%. The sample taken for sequencing was CD8+ T cells sorted from blood. These receptors were obtained from a human donor in good health.

The chain recombines TRBV19 with TRBJ1-2; possible D gene TRBD1, 5 bases. The CDR3 is made up of 13 amino acids. Germline V gene data show CDR1 as LNHDA and CDR2 as SQIVND (reference sequence). The V end lost 5 bases, the J end lost 4 bases, and 11 bases lay between the germline ends. This CDR3 is CASSAGQVYGYTF. The CDR3 DNA is TGTGCCAGTAGTGCGGGGCAGGTCTATGGCTACACCTTC.

V and J are TRBV30 and TRBJ1-5; 9 nucleotides agree with TRBD1. With 5 bases clipped from V and 11 bases from J, the junction kept 10 bases outside the gene matches. Per the germline V gene, CDR1 is GTSNPN and CDR2 is SVGIG (reference sequence). The CDR3 is made up of 13 amino acids. CDR3 sequence: CAWAGQGDLAQHF. Here the CDR3 DNA reads TGTGCCTGGGCGGGACAGGGAGATTTGGCCCAGCATTTT.

V is TRBV18 and J is TRBJ1-4, with 9 bases identical to TRBD1. CDR3 length: 16 amino acids. V shed 2 bases, J shed 6 bases, and the junction held 7 bases outside the gene matches. Germline-derived CDR1 and CDR2 are KGHSH and LQKENI. CDR3 sequence: CASSPSGDREYEKLFF. The CDR3 DNA reads as TGTGCCAGCTCACCATCGGGGGACAGGGAATATGAAAAACTGTTTTTT.

The V and J genes are TRBV29-1 and TRBJ2-1; D is ambiguous. This CDR3 is built from 10 residues. Trimming took off 6 bases at V and 4 bases at J, with 4 bases between the two ends. Germline V gene lookup returns CDR1 SQVTM and CDR2 ANQGSEA. CDR3 sequence: CSVDYNEQFF. CDR3 nucleotides: TGCAGCGTCGATTACAATGAGCAGTTCTTC.

This rearrangement joins TRBV29-1 to TRBJ1-2, with TRBD1 matching 10 bases. Germline V gene sequence: CDR1 SQVTM, CDR2 ANQGSEA. The CDR3 length is 13 residues. V lost 5 bases and J lost 2; bases outside the gene matches: 2. The CDR3 DNA follows: TGCAGCGTTAGACAGGGGGCAAACTATGGCTACACCTTC. Translation gives CSVRQGANYGYTF.

V and J are TRBV4-3 and TRBJ2-7; 9 bases map to TRBD1. Germline CDR1 reads LGHNA; CDR2 reads YSLEER. V was clipped by 4 bases and J by 1 base; unmatched bases: 5. There are 15 residues in the CDR3. CDR3 in DNA: TGCGCCAGCAGCCTCGGACAGGGGAGGTCCTACGAGCAGTACTTC. Protein sequence: CASSLGQGRSYEQYF.

The chain is built from TRBV21-1 and TRBJ2-6; the DNA was not compared with TRBD2, the D call given in the table. TRBV21-1 is a pseudogene segment. This CDR3 has 18 residues. CDR3 region: CASSKALAAGSGANVLTF. The CDR3 bases are TGTGCCAGCAGCAAAGCGTTAGCGGCAGGTTCTGGGGCCAACGTCCTGACTTTC.

The V gene is TRBV6-1, the J gene TRBJ1-2; D possibly corresponds to TRBD1 (5 bases). Trimming took 3 bases from V and 4 from J, leaving 9 bases between them. The CDR3 runs to 13 residues. Looked up from germline, CDR1 is MNHNS and CDR2 is SASEGT. For the CDR3, the DNA is TGTGCCAGCAGTGAGTTAGGGACCTATGGCTACACCTTC. Its protein is CASSELGTYGYTF.

The chain recombines TRBV7-9 with TRBJ1-4; D call uncertain. The CDR3 sequence is 15 residues long. V was pared by 1 base and J by 7 bases, with 13 bases between. The V gene's germline CDR1 is SEHNR and CDR2 FQNEAQ (reference sequence). CDR3 DNA: TGTGCCAGCAGCTTAGACCCCGGAGGGAGTGAAAAACTGTTTTTT. It translates to CASSLDPGGSEKLFF.

The V call is TRBV7-9, the J call TRBJ2-5; TRBD2 aligns across 14 bases. CDR1 and CDR2 (germline): SEHNR, FQNEAQ (reference sequence). The CDR3 runs 18 residues. The V segment lost 5 bases and the J segment 5 bases; nucleotides outside the gene matches: 13. This chain's CDR3 is CASSLPRGTSGSHETQYF. CDR3 in DNA: TGTGCCAGCAGCCTACCAAGGGGGACTAGCGGGAGTCACGAGACCCAGTACTTC.

The J gene is TRBJ2-5, the V gene TRBV7-9, with 8 bases aligning to TRBD1. The CDR3 totals 16 residues. From germline, CDR1 is SEHNR and CDR2 FQNEAQ (reference sequence). Losses at the gene ends were 5 bases for V and 5 bases for J; bases not matched to a gene: 13. CDR3 residues: CASSGPGQAGRETQYF. CDR3 DNA sequence: TGTGCCAGCAGCGGACCGGGACAGGCAGGCCGGGAGACCCAGTACTTC.

This chain joins TRBV30 and TRBJ2-7; 11 bases are a match to TRBD1. CDR3 size: 12 residues. Per the germline V gene, CDR1 is GTSNPN and CDR2 is SVGIG (reference sequence). V dropped 8 bases and J dropped 7; count of bases not matched to a gene: 7. The CDR3: CAGTGGTGEQYF. The CDR3 DNA reads TGTGCCGGGACAGGGGGGACGGGGGAGCAGTACTTC.

This clone came up once. The rearrangement uses TRBV9 and TRBJ2-5; D remains ambiguous. Germline values: CDR1 SGDLS, CDR2 YYNGEE. The V gene lost 3 bases and the J gene lost 2 bases, with 23 bases spanning the gap. CDR3 length equals 18 residues. The CDR3 sequence: CASSAPSLVNEGQETQYF. The CDR3 coding sequence is TGTGCCAGCAGCGCCCCATCCCTCGTCAATGAAGGACAAGAGACCCAGTACTTC. Full variable domain (missing parts from reference TRBV9 and TRBJ2-5): DSGVTQTPKHLITATGQRVTLRCSPRSGDLSVYWYQQSLDQGLQFLIQYYNGEERAKGNILERFSAQQFPDLHSELNLSSLELGDSALYFCASSAPSLVNEGQETQYFGPGTRLLVL.

The chain is built from TRBV27 and TRBJ1-1; TRBD1 is a possible D gene (6 bases). The germline CDR1 and CDR2 sequences are MNHEY and SMNVEV (reference sequence). Trimming pared 4 bases from V and 4 bases from J, leaving 16 bases between. This CDR3 spans 15 amino acids. CDR3 sequence: CASSSYDRTPTEAFF. DNA of the CDR3: TGTGCCAGCAGTTCCTACGACAGGACCCCCACTGAAGCTTTCTTT.

The chain uses TRBV7-9 and TRBJ1-1; D gene uncertain. Trimming took off 1 base at V and 2 bases at J, with 8 bases between the two ends. This CDR3 has 14 amino acids. CDR1 is SEHNR, CDR2 FQNEAQ, per germline (reference sequence). CDR3 coding DNA: TGTGCCAGCAGCTTAGTGGAGAGAAACACTGAAGCTTTCTTT. Translating it yields CASSLVERNTEAFF.

The rearrangement uses TRBV6-1 and TRBJ2-7, with 11 bases identical to TRBD2. V was clipped by 1 base and J by 0 bases; unmatched bases: 11. Germline V gene data show CDR1 as MNHNS and CDR2 as SASEGT. The CDR3 covers 19 residues. CDR3 amino acids: CASSEVEGMTSGTSYEQYF. CDR3 coding DNA: TGTGCCAGCAGTGAAGTGGAGGGGATGACTAGCGGGACCTCCTACGAGCAGTACTTC.

The chain uses TRBV15 and TRBJ1-2; D is uncertain. Deletions cut 2 bases from V and 3 bases from J, with 16 bases between. The CDR3 covers 16 residues. Germline CDR1 and CDR2: LNHNV and YYDKDF (reference sequence). This CDR3 reads CATSRPPDEVYYGYTF. The CDR3 DNA follows: TGTGCCACCAGCAGACCTCCTGATGAGGTCTACTATGGCTACACCTTC.

This chain joins TRBV4-3 and TRBJ2-7; the D is unclear. The V end was cut by 0 bases, the J end by 2 bases, with 8 bases between. Germline V gives CDR1 LGHNA, CDR2 YSLEER. CDR3 length equals 14 residues. CDR3: CASSQDPGTYEQYF. The DNA for the CDR3 is TGCGCCAGCAGCCAAGACCCAGGCACCTACGAGCAGTACTTC.

The CDR3 is CASSTGTSSYNEQFF. The CDR3, as DNA: TGTGCCAGTAGTACCGGGACTAGCTCGTACAATGAGCAGTTCTTC. The chain combines TRBV19 with TRBJ2-1, with 9 bases matching TRBD2. After removal of 4 bases from V and 4 bases from J, the junction contained 5 bases not matched to a gene. The CDR3 is 15 amino acids. CDR1 LNHDA and CDR2 SQIVND come from the germline V gene (reference sequence).

The chain carries TRBV6-5 and TRBJ2-7; 7 bases are a match to TRBD2. Germline assignment: CDR1 MNHEY and CDR2 SVGAGI. The CDR3 length is 16 residues. J gave up 2 bases and V 0 bases, and 7 bases lay outside the gene matches. In DNA, the CDR3 is TGTGCCAGCAGTTACTCAGGCGCGGGGGAGCCCTACGAGCAGTACTTC. It encodes CASSYSGAGEPYEQYF.

The chain links TRBV30 to TRBJ2-3; a possible D gene is TRBD1 (5 bases). The CDR3 contains 16 residues. V was cut by 4 bases and J by 0 bases, with 17 bases left in between. CDR1 and CDR2 (germline): GTSNPN, SVGIG (reference sequence). Here the CDR3 reads CAWNPPGLPSTDTQYF. The DNA for the CDR3 is TGTGCCTGGAATCCCCCAGGGTTACCTAGCACAGATACGCAGTATTTT.

This chain uses TRBV28 with TRBJ2-7; TRBD2 agrees at 10 bases. After removal of 5 bases from V and 2 bases from J, the junction contained 6 bases not matched to a gene. Germline CDR1 reads MDHEN; CDR2 reads SYDVKM. The CDR3 has 15 residues. CDR3 sequence reads: CASSPLTSGPYEQYF. Here the CDR3 DNA reads TGTGCCAGCAGTCCCCTGACTAGCGGGCCCTACGAGCAGTACTTC.

The chain combines TRBV7-9 with TRBJ2-3; D is uncertain. Trimming shortened V by 5 bases and J by 4 bases, and 1 base separated the two germline ends. Germline CDR1 and CDR2: SEHNR and FQNEAQ (reference sequence). The CDR3 spans 10 residues. The CDR3 spells CASSPDTQYF. DNA of the CDR3: TGTGCCAGCAGCCCAGATACGCAGTATTTT.

The V call is TRBV19, the J call TRBJ1-4; 9 nucleotides align to TRBD1. CDR1 and CDR2 from the germline V gene are LNHDA and SQIVND (reference sequence). This CDR3 comprises 14 residues. Trimming took 5 bases from V and 7 from J; bases not matched to a gene: 5. This CDR3 is CASSEQGAFEKLFF. CDR3 DNA sequence: TGTGCCAGTAGTGAACAGGGGGCATTTGAAAAACTGTTTTTT.

The rearrangement links TRBV7-6 to TRBJ2-3, with a weak D call TRBD2 (6 bases). Trimming took 5 bases from V and 8 from J, leaving 17 bases between them. The CDR3 extends over 14 amino acids. Looked up from germline, CDR1 is SGHVS and CDR2 is FNYEAQ. CDR3 in DNA: TGTGCCAGCAGCGAGATTACGGAGGGTGGTACGCAGTATTTT. Translating gives CASSEITEGGTQYF.

There are a few counts of this clone. The gene calls are TRBV5-1 and TRBJ2-2, with D possibly being TRBD2 (6 bases). This CDR3 spans 15 amino acids. V was trimmed by 4 bases and J by 4 bases, leaving 14 bases between them. Germline CDR1 and CDR2: SGHRS and YFSETQ. The CDR3 nucleotides are TGCGCCAGCAGCCCGGAGGGCAGCGGCACCGGGGAGCTGTTTTTT. Amino acids: CASSPEGSGTGELFF.

This clone was seen more than once but under ten times. The gene calls are TRBV6-1 and TRBJ2-7; 8 nucleotides line up with TRBD1. The CDR3 covers 15 residues. Germline CDR1 and CDR2: MNHNS and SASEGT. With V trimmed by 1 base and J by 2 bases, 4 bases remained unmatched. The CDR3 sequence is CASSEDGTGPYEQYF. The CDR3 region has the DNA TGTGCCAGCAGTGAAGACGGGACAGGACCCTACGAGCAGTACTTC.

This chain uses TRBV25-1 with TRBJ2-7; D is possibly TRBD1 (6 bases). This CDR3 spans 14 amino acids. The germline V gene encodes CDR1 MGHDK and CDR2 SYGVNS. V lost 3 bases and J 5 bases, leaving 14 bases between the germline ends. The CDR3 here is CASSDQDSPHEQYF. Written as DNA, the CDR3 is TGTGCCAGCAGTGACCAGGACAGTCCACACGAGCAGTACTTC.

This chain joins TRBV6-1 and TRBJ2-7; D is perhaps TRBD2 (5 bases). The CDR3 consists of 16 residues. V was trimmed by 2 bases and J by 0 bases, leaving 14 bases between them. Per germline, CDR1 MNHNS and CDR2 SASEGT. CDR3 region: CASSENIAYSSYEQYF. As DNA, the CDR3 is TGTGCCAGCAGTGAAAATATAGCGTACAGCTCCTACGAGCAGTACTTC.

This chain uses TRBV28 with TRBJ2-3, with 12 positions matching TRBD2. The V gene's germline CDR1 is MDHEN and CDR2 SYDVKM. CDR3 length: 15 residues. V trimming: 5 bases; J trimming: 1 base; junction bases outside the gene matches: 1. The CDR3 DNA sequence: TGTGCCAGCAGTCGACTAGCGGGAGGCACAGATACGCAGTATTTT. Its protein product is CASSRLAGGTDTQYF.

The chain couples TRBV13 to TRBJ1-3, with D unclear. CDR3 size: 13 residues. Germline CDR1 is PRHDT and CDR2 is FYEKMQ (reference sequence). Trimming removed 10 bases at V and 0 bases at J, with 10 bases between. The CDR3 region is CATTDFSGNTIYF. DNA of the CDR3: TGTGCCACGACGGACTTCTCTGGAAACACCATATATTTT.

This clone has just a few counts. The chain couples TRBV9 to TRBJ2-3, with 11 bases that match TRBD1. CDR3 length equals 16 residues. V trimming: 4 bases; J trimming: 5 bases; junction bases outside the gene matches: 9. Germline CDR1 SGDLS, CDR2 YYNGEE. CDR3 bases: TGTGCCAGCAGCCTCCGGACAGGGGGCTCGGGAGATACGCAGTATTTT. Protein sequence: CASSLRTGGSGDTQYF.